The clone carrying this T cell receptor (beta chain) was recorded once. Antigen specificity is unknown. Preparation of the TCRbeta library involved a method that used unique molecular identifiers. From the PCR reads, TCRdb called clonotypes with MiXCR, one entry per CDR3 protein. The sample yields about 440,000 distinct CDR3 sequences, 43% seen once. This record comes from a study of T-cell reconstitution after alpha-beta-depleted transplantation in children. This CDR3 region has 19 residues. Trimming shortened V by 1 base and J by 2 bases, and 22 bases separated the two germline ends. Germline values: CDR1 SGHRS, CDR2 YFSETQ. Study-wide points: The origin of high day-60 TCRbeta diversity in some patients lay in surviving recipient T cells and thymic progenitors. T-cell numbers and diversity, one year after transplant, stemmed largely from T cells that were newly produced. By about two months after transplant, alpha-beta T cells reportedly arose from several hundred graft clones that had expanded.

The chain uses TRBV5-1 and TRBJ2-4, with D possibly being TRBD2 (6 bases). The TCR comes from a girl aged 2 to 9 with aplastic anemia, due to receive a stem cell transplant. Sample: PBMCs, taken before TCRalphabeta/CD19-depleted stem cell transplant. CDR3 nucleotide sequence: TGCGCCAGCAGCTTGATCCAGGGAGGAGGAAGCGAGCCCAAAAACATTCAGTACTTC. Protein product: CASSLIQGGGSEPKNIQYF. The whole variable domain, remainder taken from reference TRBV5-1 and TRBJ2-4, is KAGVTQTPRYLIKTRGQQVTLSCSPISGHRSVSWYQQTPGQGLQFLFEYFSETQRNKGNFPGRFSGRQFSNSRSEMNVSTLELGDSALYLCASSLIQGGGSEPKNIQYFGAGTRLSVL.